The entry that follows covers one T cell receptor beta chain sequence. Antigen unknown. These data originate in a study of T-cell memory formation after mild COVID-19. Overall study findings and caveats: Mainly CM and EM harbored the contracting CD4+ clones; mainly EMRA harbored the CD8+ ones.

The CDR3 runs 17 residues. V lost 2 bases to trimming and J lost 1 base; unmatched junction nucleotides: 9. Germline CDR1 and CDR2: MNHNY and SVGAGI (reference sequence). TCRdb re-derived calls from the 5' RACE reads in MiXCR, one entry per CDR3 protein. The sample has about 560,000 distinct CDR3 sequences; approximately 19% are singletons. V usage is TRBV6-6 and J usage is TRBJ2-5; TRBD2 matches 8 bases. The clonotype comes from an adult woman who had mild COVID-19 (a few samples of this study predate the infection). Cell type and time point are not known. Sample: PBMCs or a T cell subset sorted from them (not recorded which). CDR3 loop: CASSYPRTSPFQETQYF. The CDR3 coding sequence is TGTGCCAGCAGTTACCCGAGGACTAGCCCCTTCCAAGAGACCCAGTACTTC.